One sample yielded the 7 T cell receptor beta chains listed below, sequenced in a study of neoadjuvant nivolumab and ipilimumab in lung cancer. The protocol was immunoSEQ multiplex PCR, while the TCRdb copy is restricted to in-frame clones and leaves out a portion. Among fewer than 15,000 clones listed, approximately 94% were seen once. The sample in question was peripheral blood, obtained after neoadjuvant nivolumab, alone or with ipilimumab, at or shortly before surgery. The source of these receptors is an adult with non-small cell lung cancer.

The rearrangement joins TRBV4-1 to TRBJ2-1; no firm D call. V lost 0 bases to trimming and J lost 6 bases, with 12 bases between them. The CDR3 has 15 amino acids. Germline values: CDR1 MGHRA, CDR2 YSYEKL. The CDR3 loop reads CASSQEYAGLNEQFF. As DNA, the CDR3 is TGCGCCAGCAGCCAAGAATACGCAGGTCTCAATGAGCAGTTCTTC.

The DNA of the CDR3 is TGTGCCATCAGTGCGGGACCGGCTAACTATGGCTACACCTTC. Translated: CAISAGPANYGYTF. The chain has TRBV10-3 and TRBJ1-2; a possible D gene is TRBD1 (5 bases). CDR3 size: 14 residues. V lost 4 bases, J lost 0 bases, and 9 bases lay in between. The germline V gene encodes CDR1 ENHRY and CDR2 SYGVKD.

J is TRBJ2-7 and V is TRBV7-2; TRBD1 aligns across 7 bases. The trim removed 5 bases at V and 6 bases at J, leaving 1 base unmatched. CDR1 is SGHTA, CDR2 FQGNSA, per germline. The CDR3 is made up of 11 amino acids. The CDR3 reads CASSPGGEQYF. The CDR3, as DNA: TGTGCCAGCAGCCCAGGGGGCGAGCAGTACTTC.

The CDR3 nucleotides are TGTGCCAGCAGCCAAGATAGCGGTCGAAATCCCTCCTACGAGCAGTACTTC. This translates into CASSQDSGRNPSYEQYF. The gene calls are TRBV4-2 and TRBJ2-7, with D maybe TRBD2 (6 bases). The germline CDR1 and CDR2 sequences are LGHNA and YNFKEQ. V was clipped by 0 bases and J by 0 bases, with 15 bases between them. The CDR3 contains 17 residues.

The chain combines TRBV27 with TRBJ1-2; possible D gene TRBD1, 5 bases. Germline assignment: CDR1 MNHEY and CDR2 SMNVEV (reference sequence). The CDR3 sequence is 16 residues long. V was cut by 2 bases and J by 0 bases, with 13 bases left in between. The CDR3 region is CASSLAGGRANYGYTF. CDR3 bases: TGTGCCAGCAGTTTAGCGGGGGGTAGGGCTAACTATGGCTACACCTTC.

The chain joins TRBV9 to TRBJ2-3; D may be TRBD2 (7 bases). Germline assignment: CDR1 SGDLS and CDR2 YYNGEE. There are 16 residues in the CDR3. The V gene lost 0 bases and the J gene lost 1 base, with 12 bases spanning the gap. The CDR3 loop reads CASSVVGGRGTDTQYF. CDR3 coding DNA: TGTGCCAGCAGCGTAGTCGGGGGGCGCGGCACAGATACGCAGTATTTT. The variable domain in full, with the rest retrieved from reference TRBV9 and TRBJ2-3, is DSGVTQTPKHLITATGQRVTLRCSPRSGDLSVYWYQQSLDQGLQFLIQYYNGEERAKGNILERFSAQQFPDLHSELNLSSLELGDSALYFCASSVVGGRGTDTQYFGPGTRLTVL.

The V and J genes are TRBV7-9 and TRBJ1-5; D is undetermined. There are 13 residues in the CDR3. V was cut by 5 bases and J by 5 bases, with 10 bases left in between. CDR1 and CDR2 (germline): SEHNR, FQNEAQ (reference sequence). CDR3 nucleotide sequence: TGTGCCAGCAGCACCGGGGAGTATCAGCCCCAGCATTTT. This encodes CASSTGEYQPQHF.